The present T cell receptor beta chain was sequenced within a study of T cell changes during pregnancy in multiple sclerosis. Only in-frame clones appear in the TCRdb table, and some are missing; sequencing was by immunoSEQ multiplex PCR. The table lists tens of thousands of clones, approximately 92% of them singletons, with less than 2% in the top ten. The germline V gene encodes CDR1 GTSNPN and CDR2 SVGIG (reference sequence). V was cut by 6 bases and J by 2 bases, with 14 bases left in between. CDR3 length equals 13 residues. The receptor comes from a female donor in good health, enrolled as a control in a pregnancy study. V and J are TRBV30 and TRBJ2-7; the D gene is possibly TRBD1 (6 bases). Sequences were derived from peripheral blood, sampled in the third trimester of pregnancy. The CDR3 sequence is CACHPQGPYEQYF. The CDR3 DNA reads TGTGCCTGCCATCCTCAGGGGCCCTACGAGCAGTACTTC.